This TCR beta chain was observed in a study of Graves' ophthalmopathy and Graves' hyperthyroidism. On the study more broadly: Blood was drawn at initial diagnosis, before any treatment. Study conclusions and caveats: A classifier, a 13-signature model, separated ophthalmopathy from stable hyperthyroidism with roughly 90% sensitivity and approximately 81% specificity. Detection in blood was also observed for most expanded thyroid clonotypes above 0.001 frequency.

Looked up from germline, CDR1 is MNHEY and CDR2 is SVGAGI. Trimming at V came to 6 bases and at J to 3 bases, leaving 9 bases not matched to a gene. CDR3 size: 15 residues. Amplification of TCR beta CDR3 regions used RNA transcripts. HTBI-primed first-round RT-PCR preceded second-round multiplex PCR. Via MiXCR, TCRdb re-called the multiplex PCR reads, giving one row per CDR3 protein. The sample lists some 350,000 distinct CDR3 sequences; approximately 17% were seen once. Details on this clonotype: Its antigen is currently unknown.

The chain employs TRBV6-5 and TRBJ1-2, with 8 nucleotides matching TRBD1. Sequenced material: peripheral blood. The receptor was derived from an adult woman with stable Graves' hyperthyroidism. The CDR3 nucleotides read TGTGCCAGCAGATACCGTCAGGGGGCCGACTATGGCTACACCTTC. Translation gives CASRYRQGADYGYTF.